The rows below give T cell receptor beta chains drawn from one sample of a study of blood T cell repertoires in COVID-19. Clones were sequenced by immunoSEQ multiplex PCR, and TCRdb holds only the in-frame ones, with some missing. Of a few hundred thousand clones listed, more than 85% were seen once; the top ten hold 0.8% to 0.9%. Source material: PBMCs or T cells enriched from blood (not recorded which). These TCRs come from a woman between 35 and 50 years old who had been exposed to COVID-19. Both conserved end residues are part of each CDR3. The order of the fields is V gene, J gene, D gene, CDR3 length, clone size, CDR3 DNA, CDR3 protein. The D gene is left open where the match is weak. The size entry is marked missing in some rows and otherwise reads once, few, many or a size class.

v_gene: TRBV5-1
j_gene: TRBJ1-2
d_gene: NA
len: 12
abundance: NA
CDR3nt: TGCGCCAGCAGCTTAGACAGCTATGGCTACACCTTC
CDR3aa: CASSLDSYGYTF

v_gene: TRBV6-5
j_gene: TRBJ1-1
d_gene: TRBD1
len: 16
abundance: NA
CDR3nt: TGTGCCAGCAGTTTCCGGACAGGGGGCTTGAACACTGAAGCTTTCTTT
CDR3aa: CASSFRTGGLNTEAFF

v_gene: TRBV3-1/TRBV3-2
j_gene: TRBJ2-1
d_gene: TRBD2
len: 15
abundance: NA
CDR3nt: TGTGCCAGCTCCTGGTCTAAGGGTAGCGGGAGGGAGCAGTTCTTC
CDR3aa: CASSWSKGSGREQFF

v_gene: TRBV5-4
j_gene: TRBJ1-5
d_gene: TRBD1
len: 13
abundance: NA
CDR3nt: TGTGCCAGCAGCCAGACAGGGTCTGGGCCCCAGCATTTT
CDR3aa: CASSQTGSGPQHF

v_gene: TRBV5-1
j_gene: TRBJ2-1
d_gene: NA
len: 16
abundance: NA
CDR3nt: TGCGCCAGCAGCTTGGGAGCCGGGAGAGGCCACAATGAGCAGTTCTTC
CDR3aa: CASSLGAGRGHNEQFF

v_gene: TRBV10-1
j_gene: TRBJ2-7
d_gene: TRBD2
len: 18
abundance: NA
CDR3nt: TGCGCCAGCAATCGAAAGGGGCTAGCGGAGGGGAGCTCCTACGAGCAGTACTTC
CDR3aa: CASNRKGLAEGSSYEQYF

v_gene: TRBV3-1/TRBV3-2
j_gene: TRBJ2-1
d_gene: TRBD2
len: 15
abundance: once
CDR3nt: TGTGCCAGCAGCCCAAGGACTAGCGGGGGACATGAGCAGTTCTTC
CDR3aa: CASSPRTSGGHEQFF

v_gene: TRBV19
j_gene: TRBJ1-1
d_gene: NA
len: 14
abundance: NA
CDR3nt: TGTGCCAGTACCCTAGGGGGTTCAAAGACTGAAGCTTTCTTT
CDR3aa: CASTLGGSKTEAFF

v_gene: TRBV5-1
j_gene: TRBJ2-3
d_gene: TRBD2
len: 14
abundance: NA
CDR3nt: TGCGCCAGCACTGAGCGGGGGCCCACAGATACGCAGTATTTT
CDR3aa: CASTERGPTDTQYF

v_gene: TRBV1
j_gene: TRBJ2-2
d_gene: NA
len: 18
abundance: NA
CDR3nt: TGCACCAGCAGCTCACGAATAACAGGTTTTGGGGGCTCCGGGGAGCTGTTTTTT
CDR3aa: CTSSSRITGFGGSGELFF

v_gene: TRBV27
j_gene: TRBJ1-5
d_gene: TRBD1
len: 15
abundance: NA
CDR3nt: TGTGCCAGCAGGTCCGGACAGGGGATAGGTCAGCCCCAGCATTTT
CDR3aa: CASRSGQGIGQPQHF

v_gene: TRBV2
j_gene: TRBJ1-4
d_gene: NA
len: 15
abundance: NA
CDR3nt: TGTGCCAGCAGGTTCATCGGGGTGACTAATGAAAAACTGTTTTTT
CDR3aa: CASRFIGVTNEKLFF

v_gene: TRBV27
j_gene: TRBJ2-7
d_gene: NA
len: 15
abundance: NA
CDR3nt: TGTGCCAGCACCACGGCGGGGCTAGCGCTCAACGAGCAGTACTTC
CDR3aa: CASTTAGLALNEQYF

v_gene: TRBV29-1
j_gene: TRBJ1-5
d_gene: NA
len: 14
abundance: NA
CDR3nt: TGCAGCGTTACCCAGGGTGGTAGCAATCAGCCCCAGCATTTT
CDR3aa: CSVTQGGSNQPQHF

v_gene: TRBV2
j_gene: TRBJ1-2
d_gene: NA
len: 16
abundance: NA
CDR3nt: TGTGCCAGCACCGAAGATGGTTCCAGGGTTAACTATGGCTACACCTTC
CDR3aa: CASTEDGSRVNYGYTF

v_gene: TRBV19
j_gene: TRBJ2-4
d_gene: NA
len: 13
abundance: NA
CDR3nt: TGTGCCAGTAGCGATAGGGGGAAAAACATTCAGTACTTC
CDR3aa: CASSDRGKNIQYF